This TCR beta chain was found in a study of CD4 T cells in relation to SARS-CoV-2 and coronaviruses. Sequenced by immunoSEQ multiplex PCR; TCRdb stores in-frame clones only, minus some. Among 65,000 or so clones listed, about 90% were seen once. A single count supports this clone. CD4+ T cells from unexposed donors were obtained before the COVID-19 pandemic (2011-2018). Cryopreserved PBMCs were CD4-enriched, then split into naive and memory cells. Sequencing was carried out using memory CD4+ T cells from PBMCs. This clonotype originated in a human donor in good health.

This CDR3 reads CASSSGTANTEAFF. The DNA of the CDR3 is TGTGCCAGCAGCTCCGGGACAGCAAACACTGAAGCTTTCTTT. This chain uses TRBV7-2 with TRBJ1-1; 7 nucleotides match TRBD1. Germline CDR1 SGHTA, CDR2 FQGNSA. The CDR3 runs to 14 residues. V trimming: 4 bases; J trimming: 2 bases; junction bases outside the gene matches: 4.